The clone carrying this T cell receptor (beta chain) was seen ten or more times. Its target is unknown. The data derive from a study of identical twins. The CDR3 runs 13 residues. With V trimmed by 6 bases and J by 6 bases, 0 bases remained unmatched. Germline values: CDR1 MNHEY, CDR2 SMNVEV (reference sequence). Through template switching, a universal primer site was introduced, and the cDNA contained unique molecular identifiers. TCRdb re-called the 5' RACE reads with MiXCR, one entry per CDR3 protein. The table lists approximately 680,000 distinct CDR3 sequences, roughly 6.6% of them singletons, with about 1.6% in the top ten. General study points: Memory repertoires lacked the insertion deficit that abundant cord blood beta clonotypes showed. The analysis was cross-sectional rather than longitudinal within donors.

The data also belong to a second study, concerning yellow fever vaccine responses in identical twins.

The sequenced sample was PBMCs. The gene calls are TRBV27 and TRBJ2-1; 12 nucleotides agree with TRBD2. The source is a woman aged 18 to 35 in good health. CDR3 DNA: TGTGCCAGCAGGGGACTAGCGGGCAATGAGCAGTTCTTC. Translation: CASRGLAGNEQFF.